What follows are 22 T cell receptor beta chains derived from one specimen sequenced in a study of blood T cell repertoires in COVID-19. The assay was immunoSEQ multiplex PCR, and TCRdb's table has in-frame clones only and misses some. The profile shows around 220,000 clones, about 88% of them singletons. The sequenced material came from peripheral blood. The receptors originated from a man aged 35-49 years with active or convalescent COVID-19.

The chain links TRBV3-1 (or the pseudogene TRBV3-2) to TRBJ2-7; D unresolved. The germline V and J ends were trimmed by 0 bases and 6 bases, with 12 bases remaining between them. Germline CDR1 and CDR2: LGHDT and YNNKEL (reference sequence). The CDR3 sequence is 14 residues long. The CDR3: CASSQDSGPLEQYF. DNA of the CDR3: TGTGCCAGCAGCCAAGACAGTGGCCCCCTCGAGCAGTACTTC.

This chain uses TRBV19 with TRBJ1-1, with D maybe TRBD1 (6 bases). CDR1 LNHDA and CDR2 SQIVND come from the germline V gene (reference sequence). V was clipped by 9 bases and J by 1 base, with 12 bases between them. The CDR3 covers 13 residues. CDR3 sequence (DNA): TGTGCCAGCTCTGGGGGCCCGAACACTGAAGCTTTCTTT. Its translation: CASSGGPNTEAFF.

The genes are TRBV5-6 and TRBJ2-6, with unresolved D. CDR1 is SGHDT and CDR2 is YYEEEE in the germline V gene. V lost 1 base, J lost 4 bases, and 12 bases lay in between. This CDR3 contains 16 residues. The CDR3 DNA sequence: TGTGCCAGCAGCTTGCTGTCGGTATCCGGGGCCAACGTCCTGACTTTC. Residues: CASSLLSVSGANVLTF.

CDR3 sequence reads: CASSPLAGDTDTQYF. The CDR3 nucleotides read TGTGCCAGCTCACCACTAGCGGGTGACACAGATACGCAGTATTTT. The V gene is TRBV18, the J gene TRBJ2-3; 7 nucleotides match TRBD2. The trim removed 1 base at V and 2 bases at J, leaving 3 bases unmatched. Germline V gene sequence: CDR1 KGHSH, CDR2 LQKENI. This CDR3 comprises 15 residues. Complete variable domain (other parts from reference TRBV18 and TRBJ2-3): NAGVMQNPRHLVRRRGQEARLRCSPMKGHSHVYWYRQLPEEGLKFMVYLQKENIIDESGMPKERFSAEFPKEGPSILRIQQVVRGDSAAYFCASSPLAGDTDTQYFGPGTRLTVL.

The CDR3 here is CASSRGDDTDTQYF. The CDR3 coding sequence is TGTGCCAGTAGTAGGGGGGATGACACAGATACGCAGTATTTT. The chain combines TRBV19 with TRBJ2-3; TRBD2 is a possible D gene (6 bases). Between the trimmed V and J ends, which lost 4 bases and 2 bases, there was a span of 10 bases. In germline, CDR1 is LNHDA, CDR2 SQIVND (reference sequence). This CDR3 comprises 14 residues.

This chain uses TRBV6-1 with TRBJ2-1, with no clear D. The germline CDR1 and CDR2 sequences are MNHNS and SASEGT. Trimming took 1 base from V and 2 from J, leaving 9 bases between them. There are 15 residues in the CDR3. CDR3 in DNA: TGTGCCAGCAGTGAAGGAACAGCCACCTACAATGAGCAGTTCTTC. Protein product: CASSEGTATYNEQFF.

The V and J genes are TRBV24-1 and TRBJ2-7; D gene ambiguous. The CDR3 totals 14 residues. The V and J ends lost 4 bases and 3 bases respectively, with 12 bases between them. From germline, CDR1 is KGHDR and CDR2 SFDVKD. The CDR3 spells CATSDPDYSYEQYF. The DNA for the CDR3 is TGTGCCACCAGTGACCCCGATTACAGCTACGAGCAGTACTTC.

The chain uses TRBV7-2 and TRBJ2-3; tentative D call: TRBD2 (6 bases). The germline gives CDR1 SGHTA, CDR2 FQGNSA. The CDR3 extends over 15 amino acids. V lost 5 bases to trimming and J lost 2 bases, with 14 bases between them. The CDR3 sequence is CASSLLEGHTDTQYF. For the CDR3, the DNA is TGTGCCAGCAGCCTCTTGGAGGGGCACACAGATACGCAGTATTTT.

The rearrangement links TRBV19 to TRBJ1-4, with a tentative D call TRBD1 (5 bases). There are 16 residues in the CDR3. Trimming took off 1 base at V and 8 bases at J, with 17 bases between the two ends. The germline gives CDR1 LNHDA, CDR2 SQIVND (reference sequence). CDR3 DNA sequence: TGTGCCAGTAGTATAGGATTGCGGGGCCGGGGGGAAAAACTGTTTTTT. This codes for CASSIGLRGRGEKLFF.

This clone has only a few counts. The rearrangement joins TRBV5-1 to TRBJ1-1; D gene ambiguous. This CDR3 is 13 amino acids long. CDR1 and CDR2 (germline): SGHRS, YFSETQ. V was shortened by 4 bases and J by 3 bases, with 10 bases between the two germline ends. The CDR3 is CASSMTGDTEAFF. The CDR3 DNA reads TGCGCCAGCAGCATGACCGGAGACACTGAAGCTTTCTTT.

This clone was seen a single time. CDR3 nucleotides: TGCGCCAGCAGCTTGAGGGTCCTAAGCGGGAGTCTCGAGACCCAGTACTTC. Protein product: CASSLRVLSGSLETQYF. The rearrangement links TRBV5-1 to TRBJ2-5; 8 positions agree with TRBD2. Germline assignment: CDR1 SGHRS and CDR2 YFSETQ. The trim removed 1 base at V and 5 bases at J, leaving 13 bases unmatched. CDR3 length equals 17 residues.

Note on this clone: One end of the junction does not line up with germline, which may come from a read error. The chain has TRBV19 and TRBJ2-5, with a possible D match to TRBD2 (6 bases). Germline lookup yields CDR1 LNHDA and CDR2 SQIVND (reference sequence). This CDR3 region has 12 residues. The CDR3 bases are TGCGCTACTCAAGGAGGGAGGGAGACCCAGTACTTC. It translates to CATQGGRETQYF.

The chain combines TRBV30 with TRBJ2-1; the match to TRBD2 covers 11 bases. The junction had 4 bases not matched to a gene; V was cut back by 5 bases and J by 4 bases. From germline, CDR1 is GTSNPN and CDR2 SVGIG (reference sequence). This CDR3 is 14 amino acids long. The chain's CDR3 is CAWSGTSGYNEQFF. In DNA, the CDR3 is TGTGCCTGGTCTGGGACTAGCGGTTACAATGAGCAGTTCTTC.

The CDR3 is CASSPFTSGLNEQFF. CDR3 sequence (DNA): TGTGCCAGCAGCCCTTTCACTAGCGGACTAAATGAGCAGTTCTTC. The chain has TRBV11-2 and TRBJ2-1; 8 nucleotides agree with TRBD2. This CDR3 comprises 15 residues. From germline, CDR1 is SGHAT and CDR2 FQNNGV. The V gene end was trimmed by 5 bases and the J gene end by 7 bases; junction bases not matched to a gene: 10.

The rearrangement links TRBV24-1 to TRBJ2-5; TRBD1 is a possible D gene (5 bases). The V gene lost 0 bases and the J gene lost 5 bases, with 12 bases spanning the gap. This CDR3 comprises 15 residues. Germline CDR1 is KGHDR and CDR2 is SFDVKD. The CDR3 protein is CATSDLLQGRETQYF. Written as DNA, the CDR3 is TGTGCCACCAGTGATTTGCTCCAGGGTAGGGAGACCCAGTACTTC.

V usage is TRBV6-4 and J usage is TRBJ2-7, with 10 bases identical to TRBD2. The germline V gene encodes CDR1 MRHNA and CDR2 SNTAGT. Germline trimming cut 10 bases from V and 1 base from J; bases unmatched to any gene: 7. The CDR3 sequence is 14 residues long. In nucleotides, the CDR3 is TGTGCCACGACTAGCGGGTGCCATTCCTACGAGCAGTACTTC. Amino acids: CATTSGCHSYEQYF.

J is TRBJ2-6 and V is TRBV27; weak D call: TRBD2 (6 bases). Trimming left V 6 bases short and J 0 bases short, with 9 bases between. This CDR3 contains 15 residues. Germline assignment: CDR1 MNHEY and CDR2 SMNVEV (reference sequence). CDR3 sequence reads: CASRGLISGANVLTF. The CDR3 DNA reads TGTGCCAGCAGGGGACTCATCTCTGGGGCCAACGTCCTGACTTTC.

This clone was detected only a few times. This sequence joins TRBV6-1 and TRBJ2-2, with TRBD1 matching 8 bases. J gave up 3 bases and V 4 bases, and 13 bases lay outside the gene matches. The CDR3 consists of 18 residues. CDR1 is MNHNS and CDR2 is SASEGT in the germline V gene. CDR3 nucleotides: TGTGCCAGCAGTGCAGGACAGGGAGGCTGGGGGTACACCGGGGAGCTGTTTTTT. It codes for CASSAGQGGWGYTGELFF.

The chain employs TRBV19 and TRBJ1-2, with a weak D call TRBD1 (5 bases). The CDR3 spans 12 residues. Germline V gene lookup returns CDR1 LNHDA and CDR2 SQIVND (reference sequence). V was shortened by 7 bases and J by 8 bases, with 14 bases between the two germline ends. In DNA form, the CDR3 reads TGTGCCAGTAAGGGGTATCTAGGAGGCTACACCTTC. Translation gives CASKGYLGGYTF.

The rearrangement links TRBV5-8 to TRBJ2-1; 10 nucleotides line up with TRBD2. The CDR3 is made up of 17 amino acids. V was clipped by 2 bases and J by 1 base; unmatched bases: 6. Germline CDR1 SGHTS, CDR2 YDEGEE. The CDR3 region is CASSLISGGESYNEQFF. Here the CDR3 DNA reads TGTGCCAGCAGCTTAATCAGCGGGGGGGAATCCTACAATGAGCAGTTCTTC.

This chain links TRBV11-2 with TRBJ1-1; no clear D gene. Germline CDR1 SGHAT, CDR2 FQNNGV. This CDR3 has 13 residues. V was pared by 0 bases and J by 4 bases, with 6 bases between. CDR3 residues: CASSLDTGTEAFF. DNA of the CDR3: TGTGCCAGCAGCTTAGACACGGGCACTGAAGCTTTCTTT.

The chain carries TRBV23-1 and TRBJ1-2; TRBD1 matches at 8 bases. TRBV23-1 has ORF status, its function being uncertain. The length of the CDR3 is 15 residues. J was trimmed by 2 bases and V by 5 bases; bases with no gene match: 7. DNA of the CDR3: TGCGCCAGCAGTAAAAGGAGACAGGGGAACTATGGCTACACCTTC. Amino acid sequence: CASSKRRQGNYGYTF.